These 7 T cell receptor beta chains were sequenced from one sample in a study of long-term antiretroviral therapy in people with HIV. Run at survey level, the immunoSEQ assay was version v3.0. The table came from immunoSEQ multiplex PCR; TCRdb's copy has only in-frame clones and leaves some out. The data contain approximately 10,000 clones, about 73% of them singletons. The sequencing used unsorted PBMCs, collected approximately 3.1 years before starting antiretroviral therapy. The receptors shown here come from a man between 35 and 55 years old with HIV.

There are a few counts of this clone. V usage is TRBV5-6 and J usage is TRBJ1-2; D ambiguous. With 2 bases removed from V and 4 bases from J, the gap between germline ends came to 12 bases. The germline V gene has CDR1 SGHDT and CDR2 YYEEEE. This CDR3 has 14 amino acids. CDR3: CASSLGQRTYGYTF. DNA of the CDR3: TGTGCCAGCAGCTTAGGGCAGAGGACCTATGGCTACACCTTC.

V and J are TRBV5-1 and TRBJ1-2; a weak D match, TRBD1 (5 bases). The CDR3 covers 14 residues. Germline V CDR1 and CDR2: SGHRS, YFSETQ. Trimming removed 1 base at V and 8 bases at J, with 15 bases between. The CDR3 sequence: CASSLITGSAGYTF. CDR3 bases: TGCGCCAGCAGCTTGATCACAGGTAGCGCGGGCTACACCTTC. Variable domain in full (rest from reference TRBV5-1 and TRBJ1-2): KAGVTQTPRYLIKTRGQQVTLSCSPISGHRSVSWYQQTPGQGLQFLFEYFSETQRNKGNFPGRFSGRQFSNSRSEMNVSTLELGDSALYLCASSLITGSAGYTFGSGTRLTVV.

The CDR3 coding sequence is TGTGCCTATAAACAAGGGGGAGGCACTGAAGCTTTCTTT. Its protein product is CAYKQGGGTEAFF. The chain employs TRBV15 and TRBJ1-1; D is possibly TRBD1 (6 bases). The CDR3 spans 13 residues. Germline assignment: CDR1 LNHNV and CDR2 YYDKDF (reference sequence). V was pared by 11 bases and J by 4 bases, with 17 bases between.

The rearrangement uses TRBV25-1 and TRBJ2-1; unclear D gene. This CDR3 is built from 15 residues. Germline V gene sequence: CDR1 MGHDK, CDR2 SYGVNS. The V end lost 2 bases, the J end lost 8 bases, and 16 bases lay between the germline ends. CDR3 protein: CASSEDRAVTHEQFF. The CDR3 coding sequence is TGTGCCAGCAGTGAAGATAGGGCGGTGACTCATGAGCAGTTCTTC.

The chain combines TRBV27 with TRBJ2-1; 8 bases are shared with TRBD2. V trimming: 2 bases; J trimming: 7 bases; junction bases outside the gene matches: 10. The CDR3 loop spans 16 amino acids. Per germline, CDR1 MNHEY and CDR2 SMNVEV (reference sequence). The CDR3, as DNA: TGTGCCAGCAGTTTAGCGCGGGAGGTAGTGATGAATGAGCAGTTCTTC. Translation gives CASSLAREVVMNEQFF.

This clone was observed a single time. Germline and junction disagree at one end, which may indicate a read error. This chain links TRBV19 with TRBJ2-5; the D gene is possibly TRBD2 (5 bases). This CDR3 spans 14 amino acids. Germline V CDR1 and CDR2: LNHDA, SQIVND (reference sequence). The CDR3 reads CASSIGGSQETQYF. In DNA form, the CDR3 reads TGTGCCAGTAGCATAGGTGGGAGCCAAGAGACCCAGTACTTC.

This clone was counted once. The chain carries TRBV15 and TRBJ2-1; TRBD2 agrees at 10 bases. CDR3 length equals 20 residues. Germline lookup yields CDR1 LNHNV and CDR2 YYDKDF (reference sequence). V was clipped by 1 base and J by 0 bases; unmatched bases: 12. CDR3 in amino acids: CATSRVGGEREGSSYNEQFF. Written as DNA, the CDR3 is TGTGCCACCAGCAGAGTAGGGGGCGAGCGGGAGGGGAGCTCCTACAATGAGCAGTTCTTC.